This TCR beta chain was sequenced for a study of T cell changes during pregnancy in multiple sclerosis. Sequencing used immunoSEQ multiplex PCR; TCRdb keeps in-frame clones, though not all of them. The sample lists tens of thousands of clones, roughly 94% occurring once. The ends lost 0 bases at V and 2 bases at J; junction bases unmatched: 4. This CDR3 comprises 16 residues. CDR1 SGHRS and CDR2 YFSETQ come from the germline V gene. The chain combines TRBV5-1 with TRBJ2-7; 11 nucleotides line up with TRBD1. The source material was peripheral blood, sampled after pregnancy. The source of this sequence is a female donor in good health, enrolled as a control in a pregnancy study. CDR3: CASSLVGTGGTYEQYF. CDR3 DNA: TGCGCCAGCAGCTTGGTAGGGACAGGGGGGACCTACGAGCAGTACTTC.